Listed here is a single TCR beta chain. As yet, its antigen is unknown. Profiled with immunoSEQ multiplex PCR; TCRdb holds only in-frame clones, not every one. The sample carries about 180,000 clones, about 89% recorded once. This CDR3 comprises 15 residues. Germline V gene sequence: CDR1 SGDLS, CDR2 YYNGEE. Trimming at V came to 1 base and at J to 8 bases, leaving 9 bases not matched to a gene. This entry is derived from a study of cytomegalovirus exposure and HLA in healthy donors. Whole-study findings and limits: Some TCR beta chains (more than 150 of them) were listed as cytomegalovirus-associated.

The receptor was derived from a man in his late teens or twenties in good health and CMV-seropositive. Sequencing input: PBMCs. V and J are TRBV9 and TRBJ2-1; 7 positions match TRBD1. The CDR3 reads CASSVLTGLNYEQFF. The CDR3, as DNA: TGTGCCAGCAGCGTATTGACAGGGTTAAACTATGAGCAGTTCTTC.